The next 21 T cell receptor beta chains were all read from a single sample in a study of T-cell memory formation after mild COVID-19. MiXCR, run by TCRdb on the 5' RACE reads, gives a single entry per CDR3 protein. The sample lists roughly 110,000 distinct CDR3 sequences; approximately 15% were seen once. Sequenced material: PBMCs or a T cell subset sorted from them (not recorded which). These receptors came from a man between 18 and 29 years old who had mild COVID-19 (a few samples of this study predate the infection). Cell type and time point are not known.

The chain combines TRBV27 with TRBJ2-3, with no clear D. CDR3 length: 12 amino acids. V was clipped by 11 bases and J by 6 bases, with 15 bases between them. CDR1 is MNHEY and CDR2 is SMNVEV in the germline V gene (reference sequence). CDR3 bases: TGTGCCTCCCGTGTAGGTCTCGATACGCAGTATTTT. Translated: CASRVGLDTQYF.

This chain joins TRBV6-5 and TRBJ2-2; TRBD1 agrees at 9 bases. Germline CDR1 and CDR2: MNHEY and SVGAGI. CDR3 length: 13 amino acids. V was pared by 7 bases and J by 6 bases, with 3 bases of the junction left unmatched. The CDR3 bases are TGTGCCAGCATCTACAGGGGGCCCGGGGAGCTGTTTTTT. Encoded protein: CASIYRGPGELFF.

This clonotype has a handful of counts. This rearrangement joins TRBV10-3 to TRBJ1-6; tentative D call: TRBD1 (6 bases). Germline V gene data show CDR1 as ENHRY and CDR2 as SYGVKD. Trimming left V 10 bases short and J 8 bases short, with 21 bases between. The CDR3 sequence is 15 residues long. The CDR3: CATALDARGYSPLHF. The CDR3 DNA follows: TGTGCCACCGCCCTGGACGCCAGGGGATATTCACCCCTCCACTTT.

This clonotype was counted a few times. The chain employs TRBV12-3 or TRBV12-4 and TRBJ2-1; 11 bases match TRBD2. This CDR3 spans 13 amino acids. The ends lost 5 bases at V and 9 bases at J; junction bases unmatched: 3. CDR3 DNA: TGTGCCAGCAGTCCTAGCGGGGGGCTTGAGCAGTTCTTC. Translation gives CASSPSGGLEQFF.

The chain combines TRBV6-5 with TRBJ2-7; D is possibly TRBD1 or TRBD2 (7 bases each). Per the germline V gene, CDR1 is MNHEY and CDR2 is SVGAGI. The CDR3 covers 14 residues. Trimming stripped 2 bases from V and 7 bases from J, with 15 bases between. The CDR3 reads CASSYGAGGGEQYF. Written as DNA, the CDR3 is TGTGCCAGCAGTTACGGGGCAGGGGGGGGAGAGCAGTACTTC.

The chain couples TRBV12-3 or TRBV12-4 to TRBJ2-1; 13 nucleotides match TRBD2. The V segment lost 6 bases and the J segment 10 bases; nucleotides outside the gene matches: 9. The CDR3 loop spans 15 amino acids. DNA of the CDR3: TGTGCCAGCAGGATGACTAGCGGGGGGATGGGGGAGCAGTTCTTC. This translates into CASRMTSGGMGEQFF.

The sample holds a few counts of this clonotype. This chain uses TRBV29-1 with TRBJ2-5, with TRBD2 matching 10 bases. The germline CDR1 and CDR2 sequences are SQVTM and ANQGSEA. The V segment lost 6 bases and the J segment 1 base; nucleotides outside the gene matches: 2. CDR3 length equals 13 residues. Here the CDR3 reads CSVGLASQETQYF. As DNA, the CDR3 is TGCAGCGTGGGACTAGCGAGCCAAGAGACCCAGTACTTC. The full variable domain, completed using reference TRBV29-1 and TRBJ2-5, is SAVISQKPSRDICQRGTSLTIQCQVDSQVTMMFWYRQQPGQSLTLIATANQGSEATYESGFVIDKFPISRPNLTFSTLTVSNMSPEDSSIYLCSVGLASQETQYFGPGTRLLVL.

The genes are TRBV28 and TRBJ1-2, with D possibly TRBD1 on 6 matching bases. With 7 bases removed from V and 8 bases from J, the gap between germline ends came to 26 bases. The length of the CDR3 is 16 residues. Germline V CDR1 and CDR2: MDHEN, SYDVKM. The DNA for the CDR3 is TGTGCCAGCACGCCTCGGGACAATGGGGCCCTTCTGGGCTACACCTTC. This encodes CASTPRDNGALLGYTF.

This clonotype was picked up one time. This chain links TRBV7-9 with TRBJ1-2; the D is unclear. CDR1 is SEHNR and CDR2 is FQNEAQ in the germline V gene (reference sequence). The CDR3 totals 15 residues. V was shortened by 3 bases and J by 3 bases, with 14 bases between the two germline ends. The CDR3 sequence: CASSFGSGGDYGYTF. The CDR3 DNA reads TGTGCCAGCAGCTTCGGCAGTGGCGGAGACTATGGCTACACCTTC.

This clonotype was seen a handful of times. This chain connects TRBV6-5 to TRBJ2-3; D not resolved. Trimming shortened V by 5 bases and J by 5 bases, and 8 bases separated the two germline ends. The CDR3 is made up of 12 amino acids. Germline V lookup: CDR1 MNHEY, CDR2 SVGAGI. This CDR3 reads CASSPRLDTQYF. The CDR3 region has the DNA TGTGCCAGCAGTCCCCGCTTAGATACGCAGTATTTT.

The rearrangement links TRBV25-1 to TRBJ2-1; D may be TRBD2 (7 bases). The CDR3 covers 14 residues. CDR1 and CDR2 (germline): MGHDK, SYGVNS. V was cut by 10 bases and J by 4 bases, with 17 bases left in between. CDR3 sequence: CATGVGGAYNEQFF. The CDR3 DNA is TGTGCCACCGGGGTGGGGGGGGCTTACAATGAGCAGTTCTTC.

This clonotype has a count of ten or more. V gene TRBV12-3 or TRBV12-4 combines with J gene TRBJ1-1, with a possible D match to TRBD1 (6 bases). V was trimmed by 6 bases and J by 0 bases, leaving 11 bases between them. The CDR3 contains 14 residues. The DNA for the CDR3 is TGTGCCAGCAGAGATCAGGGGCTGAACACTGAAGCTTTCTTT. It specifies CASRDQGLNTEAFF.

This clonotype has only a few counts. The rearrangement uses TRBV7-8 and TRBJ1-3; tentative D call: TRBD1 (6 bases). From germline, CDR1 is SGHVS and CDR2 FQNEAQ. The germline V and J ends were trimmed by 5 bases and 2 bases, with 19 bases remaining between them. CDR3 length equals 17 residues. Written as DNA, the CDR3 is TGTGCCAGCAGCATTTTTCAAGGGGGTTTTGCTGGAAACACCATATATTTT. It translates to CASSIFQGGFAGNTIYF. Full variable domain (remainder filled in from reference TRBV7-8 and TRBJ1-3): GAGVSQSPRYKVAKRGQDVALRCDPISGHVSLFWYQQALGQGPEFLTYFQNEAQLDKSGLPSDRFFAERPEGSVSTLKIQRTQQEDSAVYLCASSIFQGGFAGNTIYFGEGSWLTVV.

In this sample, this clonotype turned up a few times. CDR3 sequence (DNA): TGCAGCGTAGATCAAGGGGCTGGCACTGAAGCTTTCTTT. Translated, it gives CSVDQGAGTEAFF. V usage is TRBV29-1 and J usage is TRBJ1-1, with D possibly matching TRBD1 (5 bases). The CDR3 spans 13 residues. Trimming took off 6 bases at V and 4 bases at J, with 15 bases between the two ends. CDR1 and CDR2 from the germline V gene are SQVTM and ANQGSEA. Based on the CDR3 plus reference TRBV29-1 and TRBJ1-1, the full variable domain is SAVISQKPSRDICQRGTSLTIQCQVDSQVTMMFWYRQQPGQSLTLIATANQGSEATYESGFVIDKFPISRPNLTFSTLTVSNMSPEDSSIYLCSVDQGAGTEAFFGQGTRLTVV.

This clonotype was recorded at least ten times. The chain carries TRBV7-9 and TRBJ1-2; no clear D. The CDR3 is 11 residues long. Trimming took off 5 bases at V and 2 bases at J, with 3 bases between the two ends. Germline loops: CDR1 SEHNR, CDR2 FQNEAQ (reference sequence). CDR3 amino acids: CASSVNYGYTF. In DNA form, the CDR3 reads TGTGCCAGCAGCGTGAACTATGGCTACACCTTC.

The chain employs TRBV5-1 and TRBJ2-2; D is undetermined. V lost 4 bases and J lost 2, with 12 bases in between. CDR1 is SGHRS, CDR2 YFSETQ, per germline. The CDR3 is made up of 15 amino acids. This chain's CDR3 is CASSRSLYNTGELFF. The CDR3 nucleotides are TGCGCCAGCAGCCGGAGTCTGTATAACACCGGGGAGCTGTTTTTT.

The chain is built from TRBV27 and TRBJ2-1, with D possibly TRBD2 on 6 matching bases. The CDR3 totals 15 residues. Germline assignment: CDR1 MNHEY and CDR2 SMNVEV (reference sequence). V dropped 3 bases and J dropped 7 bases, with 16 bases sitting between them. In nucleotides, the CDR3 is TGTGCCAGCAGTTTGACAAGGGAGGTACGGAATGAGCAGTTCTTC. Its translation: CASSLTREVRNEQFF.

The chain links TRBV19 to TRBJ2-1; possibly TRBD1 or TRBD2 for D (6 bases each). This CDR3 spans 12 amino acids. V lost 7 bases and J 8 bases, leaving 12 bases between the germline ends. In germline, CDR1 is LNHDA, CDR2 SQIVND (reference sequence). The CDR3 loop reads CASNIGGHEQFF. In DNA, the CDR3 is TGTGCCAGTAACATAGGGGGGCATGAGCAGTTCTTC.

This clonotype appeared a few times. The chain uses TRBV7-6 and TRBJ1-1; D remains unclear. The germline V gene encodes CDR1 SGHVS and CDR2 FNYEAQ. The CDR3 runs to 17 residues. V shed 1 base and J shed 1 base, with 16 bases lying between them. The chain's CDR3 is CASSLGAVTSENTEAFF. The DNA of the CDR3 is TGTGCCAGCAGCTTAGGGGCAGTAACTTCGGAGAACACTGAAGCTTTCTTT. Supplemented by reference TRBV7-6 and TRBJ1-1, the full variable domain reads GAGVSQSPRYKVTKRGQDVALRCDPISGHVSLYWYRQALGQGPEFLTYFNYEAQQDKSGLPNDRFSAERPEGSISTLTIQRTEQRDSAMYRCASSLGAVTSENTEAFFGQGTRLTVV.

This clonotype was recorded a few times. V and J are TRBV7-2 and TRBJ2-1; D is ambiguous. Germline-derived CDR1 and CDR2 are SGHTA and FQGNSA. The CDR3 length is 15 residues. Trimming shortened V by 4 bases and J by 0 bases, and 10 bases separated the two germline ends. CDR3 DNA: TGTGCCAGCAGCTACAAGGTCGGCTCCTACAATGAGCAGTTCTTC. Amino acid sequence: CASSYKVGSYNEQFF.

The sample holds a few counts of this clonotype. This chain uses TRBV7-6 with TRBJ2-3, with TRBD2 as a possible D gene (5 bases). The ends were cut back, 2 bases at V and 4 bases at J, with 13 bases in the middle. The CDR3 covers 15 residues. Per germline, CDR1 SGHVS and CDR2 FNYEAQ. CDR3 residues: CASSLLALRPDTQYF. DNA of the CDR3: TGTGCCAGCAGCTTACTAGCCCTGCGGCCAGATACGCAGTATTTT.